This T cell receptor (beta chain) was profiled in a study of cytomegalovirus exposure and HLA in healthy donors. CDR3 length equals 14 residues. Germline V gene data show CDR1 as SEHNR and CDR2 as FQNEAQ (reference sequence). This clone was detected a few times. A junction end diverges from the germline sequence, so it may reflect a read error. The primer mix had 60 Vbeta and 13 Jbeta primers. Original processing notes: Unique TCR beta chains numbered about 80 million in a later analysis, with roughly 11 million shared. The protocol was immunoSEQ multiplex PCR, while the TCRdb copy is restricted to in-frame clones and leaves out a portion. V, J and clone size are those of that table, while D and trimming were read from the DNA. This sample has some 110,000 clones, with 50% to 80% found just once.

This sequence originates from a woman aged 40 to 55 in good health and CMV-seropositive. The chain is built from TRBV7-9 and TRBJ2-7; 7 nucleotides line up with TRBD2. Sequencing was carried out using PBMCs. CDR3 sequence: CSSSWGGVSYEQYF. CDR3 bases: TGTTCCAGCAGCTGGGGGGGGGTCTCCTACGAGCAGTACTTC.